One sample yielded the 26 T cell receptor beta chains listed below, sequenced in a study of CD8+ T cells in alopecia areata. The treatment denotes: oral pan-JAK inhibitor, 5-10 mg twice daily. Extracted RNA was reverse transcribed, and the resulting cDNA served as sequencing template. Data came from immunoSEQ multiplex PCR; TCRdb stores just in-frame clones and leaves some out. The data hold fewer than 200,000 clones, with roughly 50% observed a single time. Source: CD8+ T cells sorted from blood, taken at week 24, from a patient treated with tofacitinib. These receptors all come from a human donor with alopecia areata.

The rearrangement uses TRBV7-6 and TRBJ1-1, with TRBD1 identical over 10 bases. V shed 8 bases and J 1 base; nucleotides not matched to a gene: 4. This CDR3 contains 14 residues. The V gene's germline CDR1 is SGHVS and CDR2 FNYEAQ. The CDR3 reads CASSTGGRNTEAFF. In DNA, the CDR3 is TGTGCCAGCTCGACAGGGGGCCGGAACACTGAAGCTTTCTTT.

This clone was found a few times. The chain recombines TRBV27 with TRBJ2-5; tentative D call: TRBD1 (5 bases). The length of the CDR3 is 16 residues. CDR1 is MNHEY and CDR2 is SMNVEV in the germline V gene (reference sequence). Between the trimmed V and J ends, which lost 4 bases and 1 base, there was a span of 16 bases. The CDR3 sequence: CASSSAIGASQETQYF. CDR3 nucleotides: TGTGCCAGCAGTTCGGCGATAGGGGCGAGCCAAGAGACCCAGTACTTC.

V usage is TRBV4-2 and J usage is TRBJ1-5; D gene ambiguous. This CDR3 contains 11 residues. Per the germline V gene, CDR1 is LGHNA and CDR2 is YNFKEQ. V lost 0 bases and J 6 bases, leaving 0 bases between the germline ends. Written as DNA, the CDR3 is TGTGCCAGCAGCCAAGATCAGCCCCAGCATTTT. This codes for CASSQDQPQHF.

CDR3 in DNA: TGTGCCAGCAGTTCTTCTTGGGGATACGAGCAGTACTTC. It yields the protein CASSSSWGYEQYF. The V call is TRBV6-5, the J call TRBJ2-7; unclear D gene. This CDR3 spans 13 amino acids. Germline CDR1 is MNHEY and CDR2 is SVGAGI. V lost 4 bases and J 4 bases, leaving 11 bases between the germline ends.

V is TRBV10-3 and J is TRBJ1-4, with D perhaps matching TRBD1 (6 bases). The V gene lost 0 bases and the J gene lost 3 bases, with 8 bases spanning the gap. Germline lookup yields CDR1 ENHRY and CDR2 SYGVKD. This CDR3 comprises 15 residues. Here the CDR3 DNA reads TGTGCCATCAGTGAGTCCGGACAGTCTAATGAAAAACTGTTTTTT. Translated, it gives CAISESGQSNEKLFF.

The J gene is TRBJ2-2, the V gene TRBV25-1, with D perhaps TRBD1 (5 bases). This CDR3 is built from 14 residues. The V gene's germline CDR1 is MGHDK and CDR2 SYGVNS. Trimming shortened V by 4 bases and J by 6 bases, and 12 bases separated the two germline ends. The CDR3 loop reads CASSGREVAGELFF. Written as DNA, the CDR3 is TGTGCCAGCAGTGGCAGGGAAGTCGCCGGGGAGCTGTTTTTT.

DNA of the CDR3: TGTGCCTGGAGTGTTTCGGCGTACACTGAAGCTTTCTTT. This gives the protein CAWSVSAYTEAFF. The chain couples TRBV30 to TRBJ1-1; no clear D gene. Per the germline V gene, CDR1 is GTSNPN and CDR2 is SVGIG (reference sequence). V gave up 0 bases and J gave up 3 bases, with 8 bases separating them. The CDR3 runs to 13 residues.

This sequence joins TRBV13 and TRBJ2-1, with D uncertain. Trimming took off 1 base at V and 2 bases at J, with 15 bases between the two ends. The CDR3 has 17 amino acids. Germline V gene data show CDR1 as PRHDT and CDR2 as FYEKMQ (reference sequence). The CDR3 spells CASSLALVAVAYNEQFF. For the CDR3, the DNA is TGTGCCAGCAGCTTAGCACTGGTTGCGGTAGCCTACAATGAGCAGTTCTTC. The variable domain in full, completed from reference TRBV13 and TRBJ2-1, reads AAGVIQSPRHLIKEKRETATLKCYPIPRHDTVYWYQQGPGQDPQFLISFYEKMQSDKGSIPDRFSAQQFSDYHSELNMSSLELGDSALYFCASSLALVAVAYNEQFFGPGTRLTVL.

The CDR3 protein is CASSSSRDFQPQHF. The CDR3 DNA reads as TGTGCCAGTAGTAGTTCCAGGGATTTTCAGCCCCAGCATTTT. The V gene is TRBV19, the J gene TRBJ1-5; maybe TRBD1 (5 bases). V was clipped by 4 bases and J by 6 bases, with 13 bases between them. The CDR3 is 14 residues long. Germline V lookup: CDR1 LNHDA, CDR2 SQIVND (reference sequence).

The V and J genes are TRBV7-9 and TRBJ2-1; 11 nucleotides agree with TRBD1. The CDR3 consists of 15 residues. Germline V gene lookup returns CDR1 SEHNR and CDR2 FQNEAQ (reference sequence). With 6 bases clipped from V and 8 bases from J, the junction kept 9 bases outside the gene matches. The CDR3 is CASSSGQGDVYEQFF. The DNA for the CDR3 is TGTGCCAGCAGTTCGGGACAGGGGGATGTGTATGAGCAGTTCTTC.

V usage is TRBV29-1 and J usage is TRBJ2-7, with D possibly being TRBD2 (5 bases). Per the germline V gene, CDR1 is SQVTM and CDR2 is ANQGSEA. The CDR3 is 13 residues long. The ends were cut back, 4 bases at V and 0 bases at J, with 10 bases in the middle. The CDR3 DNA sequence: TGCAGCGTTGGAAGCGGCTTCTCCTACGAGCAGTACTTC. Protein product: CSVGSGFSYEQYF.

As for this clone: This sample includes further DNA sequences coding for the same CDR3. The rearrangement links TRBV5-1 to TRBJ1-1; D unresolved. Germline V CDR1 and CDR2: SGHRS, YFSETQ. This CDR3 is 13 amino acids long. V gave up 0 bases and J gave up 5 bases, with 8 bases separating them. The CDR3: CASSLGGNTEAFF. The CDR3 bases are TGCGCCAGCAGCTTGGGAGGAAATACTGAAGCTTTCTTT.

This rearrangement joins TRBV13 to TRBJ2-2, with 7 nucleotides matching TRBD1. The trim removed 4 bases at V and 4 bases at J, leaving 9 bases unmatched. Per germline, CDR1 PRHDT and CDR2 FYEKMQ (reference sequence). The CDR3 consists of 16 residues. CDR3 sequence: CASSSRDRGTTGELFF. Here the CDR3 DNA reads TGTGCCAGCAGCTCCCGGGACAGAGGGACCACCGGGGAGCTGTTTTTT.

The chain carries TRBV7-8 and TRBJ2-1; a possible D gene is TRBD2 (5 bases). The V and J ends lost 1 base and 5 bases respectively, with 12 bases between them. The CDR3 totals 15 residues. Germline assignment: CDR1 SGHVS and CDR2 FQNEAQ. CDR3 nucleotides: TGTGCCAGCAGCTTAGTAGGCGGGTTCGACAATGAGCAGTTCTTC. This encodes CASSLVGGFDNEQFF.

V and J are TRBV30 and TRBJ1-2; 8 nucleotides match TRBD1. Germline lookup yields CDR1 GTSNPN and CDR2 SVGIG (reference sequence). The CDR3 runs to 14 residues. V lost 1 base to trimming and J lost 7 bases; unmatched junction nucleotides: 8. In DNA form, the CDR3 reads TGTGCCTGGAGTGGGTCTCAGGGGGCGGTTGGCTACACCTTC. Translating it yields CAWSGSQGAVGYTF.

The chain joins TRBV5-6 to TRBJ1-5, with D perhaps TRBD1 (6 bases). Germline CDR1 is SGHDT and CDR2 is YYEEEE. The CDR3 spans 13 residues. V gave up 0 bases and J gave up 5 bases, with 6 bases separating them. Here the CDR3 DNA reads TGTGCCAGCAGCTTGGGGGGGCATCAGCCCCAGCATTTT. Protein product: CASSLGGHQPQHF.

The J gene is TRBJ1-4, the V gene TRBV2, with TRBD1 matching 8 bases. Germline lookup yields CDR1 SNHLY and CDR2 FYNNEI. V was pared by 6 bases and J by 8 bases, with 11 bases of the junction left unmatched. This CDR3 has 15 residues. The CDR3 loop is CASSPADRDREKLFF. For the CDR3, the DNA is TGTGCCAGCAGCCCGGCGGACAGGGATCGCGAAAAACTGTTTTTT. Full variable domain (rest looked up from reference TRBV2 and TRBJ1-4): EPEVTQTPSHQVTQMGQEVILRCVPISNHLYFYWYRQILGQKVEFLVSFYNNEISEKSEIFDDQFSVERPDGSNFTLKIRSTKLEDSAMYFCASSPADRDREKLFFGSGTQLSVL.

CDR3 residues: CASSWGQDEQFF. CDR3 nucleotides: TGCGCCAGCAGCTGGGGACAGGATGAGCAGTTCTTC. The chain recombines TRBV5-1 with TRBJ2-1; 8 bases align to TRBD1. There are 12 residues in the CDR3. Germline CDR1 and CDR2: SGHRS and YFSETQ. V shed 3 bases, J shed 8 bases, and the junction held 1 base outside the gene matches.

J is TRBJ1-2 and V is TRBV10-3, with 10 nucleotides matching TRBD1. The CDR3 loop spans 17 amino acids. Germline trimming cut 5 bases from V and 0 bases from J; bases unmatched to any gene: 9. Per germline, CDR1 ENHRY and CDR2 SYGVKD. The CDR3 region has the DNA TGTGCCATCAGTAGACGGGACAGGGGAGTTTCTAACTATGGCTACACCTTC. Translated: CAISRRDRGVSNYGYTF.

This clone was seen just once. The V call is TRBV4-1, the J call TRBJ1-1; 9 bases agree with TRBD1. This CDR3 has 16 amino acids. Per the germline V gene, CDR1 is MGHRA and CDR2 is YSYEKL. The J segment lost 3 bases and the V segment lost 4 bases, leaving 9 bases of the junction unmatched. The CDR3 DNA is TGCGCCAGCAGCCCCAACCCGGGACAGGGATACACTGAAGCTTTCTTT. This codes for CASSPNPGQGYTEAFF.

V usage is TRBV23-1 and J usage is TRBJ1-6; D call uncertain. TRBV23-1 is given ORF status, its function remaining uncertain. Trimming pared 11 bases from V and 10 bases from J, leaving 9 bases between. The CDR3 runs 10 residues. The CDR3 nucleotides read TGCGCCCAGAAAGCCTCACCCCTCCACTTT. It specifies CAQKASPLHF.

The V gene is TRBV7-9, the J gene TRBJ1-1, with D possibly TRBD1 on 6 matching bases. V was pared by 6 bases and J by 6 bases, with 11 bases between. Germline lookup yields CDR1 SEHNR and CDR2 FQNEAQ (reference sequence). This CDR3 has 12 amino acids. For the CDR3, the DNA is TGTGCCAGCAGGGGACATCCTCCTGAAGCTTTCTTT. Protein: CASRGHPPEAFF.

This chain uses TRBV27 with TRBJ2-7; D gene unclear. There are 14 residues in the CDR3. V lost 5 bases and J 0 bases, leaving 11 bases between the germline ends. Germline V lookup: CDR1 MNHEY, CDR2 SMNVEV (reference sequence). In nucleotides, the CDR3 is TGTGCCAGCAGTGCTCTAGTCGGCTCCTACGAGCAGTACTTC. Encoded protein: CASSALVGSYEQYF.

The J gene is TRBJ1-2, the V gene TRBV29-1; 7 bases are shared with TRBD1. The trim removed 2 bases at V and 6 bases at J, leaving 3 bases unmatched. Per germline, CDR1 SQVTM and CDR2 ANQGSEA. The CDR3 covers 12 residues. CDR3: CSVEKGAHGYTF. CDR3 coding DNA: TGCAGCGTTGAAAAGGGGGCCCATGGCTACACCTTC.

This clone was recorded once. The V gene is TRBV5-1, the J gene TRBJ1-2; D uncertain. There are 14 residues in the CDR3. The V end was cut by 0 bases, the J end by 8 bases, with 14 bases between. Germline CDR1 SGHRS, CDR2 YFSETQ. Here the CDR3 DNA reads TGCGCCAGCAGCTTGGTAACGGCACTTCAGGGCTACACCTTC. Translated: CASSLVTALQGYTF.

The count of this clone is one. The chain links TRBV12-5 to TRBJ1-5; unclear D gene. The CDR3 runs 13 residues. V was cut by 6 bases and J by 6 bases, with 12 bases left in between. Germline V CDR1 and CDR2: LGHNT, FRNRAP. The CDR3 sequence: CASGTGVVQPQHF. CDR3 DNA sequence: TGTGCTAGTGGGACCGGAGTCGTTCAGCCCCAGCATTTT.